Following are 20 T cell receptor beta chains from one sample sequenced in a study of shared clonotypes between healthy human individuals. The assay was immunoSEQ multiplex PCR, and TCRdb's table has in-frame clones only and misses some. Seen here are about 490,000 clones, around three quarters observed once, and the top ten hold 9.5% to 15%. Sequenced: PBMCs. The source of these receptors is a woman between 40 and 55 years old in good health. Some clones in this sample may be carry-over from other donors' samples.

The J gene is TRBJ2-7, the V gene TRBV5-1; D may correspond to TRBD1 or TRBD2 (5 bases each). This CDR3 has 15 amino acids. Per the germline V gene, CDR1 is SGHRS and CDR2 is YFSETQ. The germline V and J ends were trimmed by 0 bases and 1 base, with 11 bases remaining between them. CDR3 sequence reads: CASSLAVGDSYEQYF. CDR3 nucleotides: TGCGCCAGCAGCTTGGCCGTGGGGGATTCCTACGAGCAGTACTTC.

This clone was observed a handful of times. This rearrangement joins TRBV10-1 to TRBJ2-7; D is ambiguous. Trimming removed 3 bases from V and 4 bases from J, with 13 bases in between. The CDR3 consists of 14 residues. CDR1 is WNHNN and CDR2 is SYGVQD in the germline V gene (reference sequence). The CDR3 DNA reads TGCGCCAGCAGTGAAACTCAGCGACCGTACGAGCAGTACTTC. This encodes CASSETQRPYEQYF.

V usage is TRBV2 and J usage is TRBJ2-3, with 8 bases lining up with TRBD2. Per germline, CDR1 SNHLY and CDR2 FYNNEI. With V trimmed by 1 base and J by 3 bases, 9 bases remained unmatched. The CDR3 has 17 residues. CDR3 region: CASSEGVRRLATDTQYF. CDR3 bases: TGTGCCAGCAGTGAAGGGGTGAGGAGACTAGCGACAGATACGCAGTATTTT. The full variable domain, completed using reference TRBV2 and TRBJ2-3, is EPEVTQTPSHQVTQMGQEVILRCVPISNHLYFYWYRQILGQKVEFLVSFYNNEISEKSEIFDDQFSVERPDGSNFTLKIRSTKLEDSAMYFCASSEGVRRLATDTQYFGPGTRLTVL.

This rearrangement joins TRBV2 to TRBJ2-7, with 8 bases lining up with TRBD1. This CDR3 contains 14 residues. After removal of 8 bases from V and 3 bases from J, the junction contained 9 bases not matched to a gene. Germline V gives CDR1 SNHLY, CDR2 FYNNEI. CDR3 bases: TGTGCCAGCTCCCTTGGACAGGGAGGCTACGAGCAGTACTTC. It is translated as CASSLGQGGYEQYF.

This chain joins TRBV4-3 and TRBJ1-1; possible D gene TRBD1, 5 bases. The germline V gene encodes CDR1 LGHNA and CDR2 YSLEER. The CDR3 runs to 16 residues. The V end was cut by 4 bases, the J end by 1 base, with 16 bases between. The CDR3 coding sequence is TGCGCCAGCAGCCCCCGCGGGACCAGATCGAACACTGAAGCTTTCTTT. It specifies CASSPRGTRSNTEAFF.

This chain joins TRBV5-4 and TRBJ2-7; TRBD1 is a possible D gene (6 bases). V was shortened by 3 bases and J by 6 bases, with 13 bases between the two germline ends. CDR1 and CDR2 (germline): SGHNT, YYREEE (reference sequence). The CDR3 extends over 13 amino acids. The CDR3 DNA follows: TGTGCCAGCAGCTGGGGACAAACCTGCGAGCAGTACTTC. It is translated as CASSWGQTCEQYF.

V usage is TRBV10-3 and J usage is TRBJ2-1, with TRBD2 matching 10 bases. J lost 8 bases, V lost 8 bases, and 9 bases had no gene match. The CDR3 is 14 residues long. Germline V CDR1 and CDR2: ENHRY, SYGVKD. The CDR3 region has the DNA TGTGCCATCCAAGCTAGCGGGAGTCGGGATGAGCAGTTCTTC. It yields the protein CAIQASGSRDEQFF.

This clone occurred once. This sequence joins TRBV5-4 and TRBJ2-1; 10 nucleotides line up with TRBD2. CDR3 length: 15 residues. The ends lost 2 bases at V and 8 bases at J; junction bases unmatched: 7. The germline V gene encodes CDR1 SGHNT and CDR2 YYREEE (reference sequence). The CDR3 spells CASSLELAGRDEQFF. CDR3 nucleotide sequence: TGTGCCAGCAGCTTAGAACTAGCGGGGAGGGATGAGCAGTTCTTC.

The rearrangement uses TRBV11-2 and TRBJ1-2, with 7 bases that match TRBD1. J lost 5 bases, V lost 2 bases, and 8 bases had no gene match. This CDR3 is built from 15 residues. Germline assignment: CDR1 SGHAT and CDR2 FQNNGV. The CDR3 is CASSLFPGQIYGYTF. In DNA, the CDR3 is TGTGCCAGCAGCTTATTCCCGGGACAGATTTATGGCTACACCTTC.

This clone has more than one count but fewer than ten. The gene calls are TRBV27 and TRBJ2-1, with D maybe TRBD2 (6 bases). V lost 3 bases, J lost 2 bases, and 20 bases lay in between. The CDR3 extends over 18 amino acids. The V gene's germline CDR1 is MNHEY and CDR2 SMNVEV (reference sequence). CDR3 coding DNA: TGTGCCAGCAGTTTGGGGGGAGAGGGAAGTGGAACCTACAATGAGCAGTTCTTC. This sequence encodes CASSLGGEGSGTYNEQFF.

CDR3 loop: CAWSFSSSYEQYF. DNA of the CDR3: TGTGCCTGGAGTTTTTCGAGCTCCTACGAGCAGTACTTC. The rearrangement uses TRBV30 and TRBJ2-7, with D uncertain. The germline V gene has CDR1 GTSNPN and CDR2 SVGIG (reference sequence). The length of the CDR3 is 13 residues. The V end was cut by 2 bases, the J end by 0 bases, with 8 bases between.

This chain connects TRBV6-1 to TRBJ2-1; TRBD2 matches at 9 bases. J was trimmed by 10 bases and V by 7 bases; bases with no gene match: 11. Germline lookup yields CDR1 MNHNS and CDR2 SASEGT. CDR3 length equals 14 residues. CDR3 in amino acids: CASIWREGGSEQFF. Here the CDR3 DNA reads TGTGCCAGCATATGGCGGGAGGGGGGGAGCGAGCAGTTCTTC.

The J gene is TRBJ2-1, the V gene TRBV5-1; D call uncertain. Trimming left V 2 bases short and J 10 bases short, with 7 bases between. Germline V gene sequence: CDR1 SGHRS, CDR2 YFSETQ. The CDR3 covers 11 residues. The chain's CDR3 is CASSFLGEQFF. The CDR3 DNA reads as TGCGCCAGCAGCTTCCTCGGGGAGCAGTTCTTC.

The rearrangement joins TRBV12-5 to TRBJ1-1, with D uncertain. Germline V gene data show CDR1 as LGHNT and CDR2 as FRNRAP. CDR3 length equals 15 residues. Trimming took 0 bases from V and 1 from J, leaving 9 bases between them. CDR3 coding DNA: TGTGCTAGTGGTTTGGTTCAGGCCAAGAACACTGAAGCTTTCTTT. Encoded protein: CASGLVQAKNTEAFF.

The chain links TRBV28 to TRBJ1-5, with D hard to call. The CDR3 is 15 amino acids. Trimming shortened V by 5 bases and J by 2 bases, and 13 bases separated the two germline ends. The germline CDR1 and CDR2 sequences are MDHEN and SYDVKM. CDR3 sequence (DNA): TGTGCCAGCAGTCCCGCGGGATCGGGCAATCAGCCCCAGCATTTT. Amino acids: CASSPAGSGNQPQHF. Variable domain in full (rest from reference TRBV28 and TRBJ1-5): DVKVTQSSRYLVKRTGEKVFLECVQDMDHENMFWYRQDPGLGLRLIYFSYDVKMKEKGDIPEGYSVSREKKERFSLILESASTNQTSMYLCASSPAGSGNQPQHFGDGTRLSIL.

The CDR3 is CASRGGPGAEGAEAFF. DNA for the CDR3: TGTGCCAGCAGGGGGGGCCCGGGAGCGGAAGGGGCCGAAGCTTTCTTT. The chain joins TRBV7-2 to TRBJ1-1; weak D call: TRBD1 (6 bases). The CDR3 covers 16 residues. Germline V lookup: CDR1 SGHTA, CDR2 FQGNSA. V lost 6 bases and J lost 8, with 25 bases in between.

This chain links TRBV5-5 with TRBJ1-4, with no clear D. The germline V gene encodes CDR1 SGHKS and CDR2 YYEKEE (reference sequence). The ends were cut back, 4 bases at V and 3 bases at J, with 13 bases in the middle. The CDR3 length is 15 residues. The CDR3 loop reads CASSLRGQANEKLFF. CDR3 bases: TGTGCCAGCAGCCTCCGCGGGCAGGCTAATGAAAAACTGTTTTTT.

This sequence joins TRBV28 and TRBJ2-3; tentative D call: TRBD2 (5 bases). The CDR3 totals 14 residues. Germline loops: CDR1 MDHEN, CDR2 SYDVKM. V was cut by 6 bases and J by 4 bases, with 14 bases left in between. CDR3 protein: CASSLTSTADTQYF. In DNA, the CDR3 is TGTGCCAGCAGCCTCACTAGTACGGCAGATACGCAGTATTTT.

Written as DNA, the CDR3 is TGTGCCAGCAAACAAGGCAGGGGCGAGCAGTACTTC. Its translation: CASKQGRGEQYF. The chain links TRBV2 to TRBJ2-7, with a weak D call TRBD1 (6 bases). Germline CDR1 SNHLY, CDR2 FYNNEI. The CDR3 is 12 amino acids. Trimming took 7 bases from V and 6 from J, leaving 13 bases between them.

This chain links TRBV6-8 with TRBJ1-2; 7 positions agree with TRBD1. The CDR3 spans 13 residues. Germline-derived CDR1 and CDR2 are MNHGY and SAAAGT. V lost 5 bases, J lost 4 bases, and 4 bases stayed unmatched. In DNA, the CDR3 is TGTGCCAGCAGTCCCCGACAGGGCTATGGCTACACCTTC. As protein: CASSPRQGYGYTF.